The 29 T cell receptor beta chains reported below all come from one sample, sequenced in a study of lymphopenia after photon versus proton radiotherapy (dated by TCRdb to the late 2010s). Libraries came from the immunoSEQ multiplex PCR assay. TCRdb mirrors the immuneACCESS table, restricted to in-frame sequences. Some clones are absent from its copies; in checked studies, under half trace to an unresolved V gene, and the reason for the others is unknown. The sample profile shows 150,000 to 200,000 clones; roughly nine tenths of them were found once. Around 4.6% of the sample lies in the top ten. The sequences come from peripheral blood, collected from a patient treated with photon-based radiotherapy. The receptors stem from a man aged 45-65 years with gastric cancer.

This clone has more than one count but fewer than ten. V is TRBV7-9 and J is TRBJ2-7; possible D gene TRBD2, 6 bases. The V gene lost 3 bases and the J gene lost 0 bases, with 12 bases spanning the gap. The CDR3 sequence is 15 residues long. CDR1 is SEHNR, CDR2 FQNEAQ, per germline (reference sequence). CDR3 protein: CASSLTGDPSYEQYF. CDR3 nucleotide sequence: TGTGCCAGCAGCTTGACGGGAGACCCCTCCTACGAGCAGTACTTC.

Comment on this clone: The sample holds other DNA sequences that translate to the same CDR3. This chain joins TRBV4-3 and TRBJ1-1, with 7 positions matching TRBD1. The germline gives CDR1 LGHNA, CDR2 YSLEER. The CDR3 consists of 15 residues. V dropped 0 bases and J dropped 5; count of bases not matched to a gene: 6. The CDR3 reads CASSQDPGGGTEAFF. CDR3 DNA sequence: TGCGCCAGCAGCCAAGATCCAGGGGGAGGAACTGAAGCTTTCTTT.

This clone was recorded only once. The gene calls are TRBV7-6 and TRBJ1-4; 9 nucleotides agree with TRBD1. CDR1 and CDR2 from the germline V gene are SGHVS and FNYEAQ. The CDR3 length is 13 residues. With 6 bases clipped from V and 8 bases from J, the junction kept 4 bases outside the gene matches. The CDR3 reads CASRGQGEEKLFF. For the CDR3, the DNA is TGTGCCAGCAGGGGACAGGGTGAAGAAAAACTGTTTTTT. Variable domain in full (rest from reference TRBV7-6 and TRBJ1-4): GAGVSQSPRYKVTKRGQDVALRCDPISGHVSLYWYRQALGQGPEFLTYFNYEAQQDKSGLPNDRFSAERPEGSISTLTIQRTEQRDSAMYRCASRGQGEEKLFFGSGTQLSVL.

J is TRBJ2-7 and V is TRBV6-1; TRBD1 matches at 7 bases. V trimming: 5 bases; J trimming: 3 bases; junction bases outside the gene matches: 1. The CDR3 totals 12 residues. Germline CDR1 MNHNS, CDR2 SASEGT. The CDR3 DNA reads TGTGCCAGCAGTTGGGACAGCTACGAGCAGTACTTC. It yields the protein CASSWDSYEQYF.

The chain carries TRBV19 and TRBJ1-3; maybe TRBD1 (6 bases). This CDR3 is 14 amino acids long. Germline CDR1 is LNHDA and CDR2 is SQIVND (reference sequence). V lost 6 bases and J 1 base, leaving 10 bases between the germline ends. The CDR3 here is CASRWGQSGNTIYF. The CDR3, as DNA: TGTGCCAGTAGATGGGGGCAGTCTGGAAACACCATATATTTT.

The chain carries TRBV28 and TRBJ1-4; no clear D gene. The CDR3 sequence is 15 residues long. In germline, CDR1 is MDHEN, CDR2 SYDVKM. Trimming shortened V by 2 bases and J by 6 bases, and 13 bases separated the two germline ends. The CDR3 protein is CASSLAGNTHEKLFF. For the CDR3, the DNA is TGTGCCAGCAGTTTAGCGGGGAACACCCATGAAAAACTGTTTTTT.

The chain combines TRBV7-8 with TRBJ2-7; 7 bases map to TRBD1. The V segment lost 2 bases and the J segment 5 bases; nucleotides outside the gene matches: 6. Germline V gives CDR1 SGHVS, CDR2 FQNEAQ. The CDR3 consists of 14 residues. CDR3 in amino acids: CASSLKQGFDEQYF. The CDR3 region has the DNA TGTGCCAGCAGCTTAAAACAGGGGTTTGACGAGCAGTACTTC.

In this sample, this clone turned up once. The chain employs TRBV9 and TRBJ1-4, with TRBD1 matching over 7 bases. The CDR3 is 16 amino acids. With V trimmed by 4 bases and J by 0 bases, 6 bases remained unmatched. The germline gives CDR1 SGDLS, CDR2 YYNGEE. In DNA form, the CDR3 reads TGTGCCAGCAGCAGGCGACAGGGCGCAACTAATGAAAAACTGTTTTTT. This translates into CASSRRQGATNEKLFF.

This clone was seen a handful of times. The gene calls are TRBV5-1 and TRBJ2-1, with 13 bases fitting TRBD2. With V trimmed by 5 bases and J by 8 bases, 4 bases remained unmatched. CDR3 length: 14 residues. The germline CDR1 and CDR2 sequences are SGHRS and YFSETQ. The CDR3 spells CASSRLAGGDEQFF. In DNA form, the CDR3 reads TGCGCCAGCAGTCGACTAGCGGGAGGAGATGAGCAGTTCTTC.

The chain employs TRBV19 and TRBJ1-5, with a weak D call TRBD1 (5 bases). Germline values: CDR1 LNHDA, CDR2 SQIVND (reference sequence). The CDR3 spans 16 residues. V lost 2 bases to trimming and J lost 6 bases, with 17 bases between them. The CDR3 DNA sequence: TGTGCCAGTAGTATAATAAAGACAGAGACGGGTCAGCCCCAGCATTTT. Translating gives CASSIIKTETGQPQHF.

The chain's CDR3 is CASSPAGGKSTDTQYF. As DNA, the CDR3 is TGTGCCAGCAGCCCGGCTGGGGGCAAAAGCACAGATACGCAGTATTTT. V usage is TRBV4-2 and J usage is TRBJ2-3; D possibly corresponds to TRBD1 (6 bases). V lost 4 bases, J lost 0 bases, and 14 bases lay in between. CDR1 is LGHNA, CDR2 YNFKEQ, per germline. The CDR3 spans 16 residues.

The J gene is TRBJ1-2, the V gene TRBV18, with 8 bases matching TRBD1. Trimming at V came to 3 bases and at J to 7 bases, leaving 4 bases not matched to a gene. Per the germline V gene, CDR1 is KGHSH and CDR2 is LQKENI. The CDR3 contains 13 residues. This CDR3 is CASSPSGGSGYTF. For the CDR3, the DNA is TGTGCCAGCTCACCCTCAGGGGGCAGTGGCTACACCTTC.

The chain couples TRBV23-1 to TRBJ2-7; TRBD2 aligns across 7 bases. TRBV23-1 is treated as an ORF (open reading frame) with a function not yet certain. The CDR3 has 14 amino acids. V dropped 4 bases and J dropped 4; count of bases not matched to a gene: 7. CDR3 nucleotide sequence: TGCGCCAGCAGTCCGGCGGGAGTTGTGTACGAGCAGTACTTC. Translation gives CASSPAGVVYEQYF.

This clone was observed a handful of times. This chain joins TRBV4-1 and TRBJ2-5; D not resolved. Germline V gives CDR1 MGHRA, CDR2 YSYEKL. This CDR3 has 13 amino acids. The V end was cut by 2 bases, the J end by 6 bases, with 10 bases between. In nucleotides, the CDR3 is TGCGCCAGCAGCCAACTGCCGGGCCAGACCCAGTACTTC. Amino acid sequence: CASSQLPGQTQYF.

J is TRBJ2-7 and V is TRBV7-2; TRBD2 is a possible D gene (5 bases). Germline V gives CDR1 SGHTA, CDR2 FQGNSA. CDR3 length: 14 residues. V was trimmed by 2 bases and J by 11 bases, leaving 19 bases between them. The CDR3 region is CASSLPGLPYRKYF. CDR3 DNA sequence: TGTGCCAGCAGCTTACCCGGACTCCCCTACAGAAAGTACTTC. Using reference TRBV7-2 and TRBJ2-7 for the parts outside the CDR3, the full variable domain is GAGVSQSPSNKVTEKGKDVELRCDPISGHTALYWYRQSLGQGLEFLIYFQGNSAPDKSGLPSDRFSAERTGGSVSTLTIQRTQQEDSAVYLCASSLPGLPYRKYFGPGTRLTVT.

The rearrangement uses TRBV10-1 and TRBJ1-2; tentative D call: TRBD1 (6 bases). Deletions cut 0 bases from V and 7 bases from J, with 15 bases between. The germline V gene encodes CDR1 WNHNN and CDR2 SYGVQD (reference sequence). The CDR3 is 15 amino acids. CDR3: CASSESSRGFGGYTF. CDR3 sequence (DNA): TGCGCCAGCAGTGAGTCGTCCAGGGGCTTTGGTGGCTACACCTTC.

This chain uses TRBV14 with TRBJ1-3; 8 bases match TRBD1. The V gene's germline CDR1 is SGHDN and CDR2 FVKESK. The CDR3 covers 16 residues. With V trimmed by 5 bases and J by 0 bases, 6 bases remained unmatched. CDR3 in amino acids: CASSTRTGTSGNTIYF. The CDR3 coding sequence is TGTGCCAGCAGCACCCGGACAGGGACCTCTGGAAACACCATATATTTT.

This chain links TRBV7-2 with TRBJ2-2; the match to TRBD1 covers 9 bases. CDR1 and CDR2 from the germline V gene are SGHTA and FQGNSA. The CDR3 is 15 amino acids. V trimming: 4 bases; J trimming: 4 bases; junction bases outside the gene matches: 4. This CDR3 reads CASSSGQGPTGELFF. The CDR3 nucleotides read TGTGCCAGCAGCTCTGGACAGGGGCCCACCGGGGAGCTGTTTTTT.

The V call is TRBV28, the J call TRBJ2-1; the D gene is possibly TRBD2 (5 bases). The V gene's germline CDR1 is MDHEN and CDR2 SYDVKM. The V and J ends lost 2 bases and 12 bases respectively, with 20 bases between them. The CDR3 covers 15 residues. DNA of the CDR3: TGTGCCAGCAGTTTAATGTCGAAAGTGGGAGAAGCGCAGTTCTTC. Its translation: CASSLMSKVGEAQFF.

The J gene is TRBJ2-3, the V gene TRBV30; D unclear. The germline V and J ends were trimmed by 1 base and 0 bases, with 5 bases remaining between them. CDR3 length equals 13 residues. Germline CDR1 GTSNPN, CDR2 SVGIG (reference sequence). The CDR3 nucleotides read TGTGCCTGGAGTGGGGCTAGCACAGATACGCAGTATTTT. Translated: CAWSGASTDTQYF.

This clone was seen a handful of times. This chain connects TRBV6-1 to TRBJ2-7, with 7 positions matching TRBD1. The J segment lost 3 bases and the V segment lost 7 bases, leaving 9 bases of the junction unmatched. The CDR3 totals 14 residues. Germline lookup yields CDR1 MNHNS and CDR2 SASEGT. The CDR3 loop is CASTPRQGFYEQYF. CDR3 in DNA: TGTGCCAGCACGCCCCGACAGGGATTCTACGAGCAGTACTTC.

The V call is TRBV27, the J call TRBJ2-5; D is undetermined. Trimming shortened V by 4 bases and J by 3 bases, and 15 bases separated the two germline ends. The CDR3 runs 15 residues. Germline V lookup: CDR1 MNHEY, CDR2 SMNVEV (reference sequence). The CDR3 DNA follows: TGTGCCAGCAGTTCGCCAGGAACTGGGGAAGAGACCCAGTACTTC. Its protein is CASSSPGTGEETQYF.

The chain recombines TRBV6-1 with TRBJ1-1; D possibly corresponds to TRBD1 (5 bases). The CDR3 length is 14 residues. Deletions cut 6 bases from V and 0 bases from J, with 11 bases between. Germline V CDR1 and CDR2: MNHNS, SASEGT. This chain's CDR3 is CASRVDSLNTEAFF. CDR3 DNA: TGTGCCAGCAGGGTCGACAGCTTGAACACTGAAGCTTTCTTT.

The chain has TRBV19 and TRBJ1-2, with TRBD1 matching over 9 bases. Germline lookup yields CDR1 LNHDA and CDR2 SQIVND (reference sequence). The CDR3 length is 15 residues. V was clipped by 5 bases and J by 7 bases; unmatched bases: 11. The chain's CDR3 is CASSYRDRDSGGYTF. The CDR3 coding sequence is TGTGCCAGTAGTTACCGGGACAGGGACTCCGGTGGCTACACCTTC.

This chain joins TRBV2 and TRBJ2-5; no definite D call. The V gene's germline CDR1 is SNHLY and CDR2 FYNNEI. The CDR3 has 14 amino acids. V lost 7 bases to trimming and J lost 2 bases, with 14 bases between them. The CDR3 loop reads CASKREQSQETQYF. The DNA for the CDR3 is TGTGCCAGCAAGAGAGAGCAGTCTCAAGAGACCCAGTACTTC.

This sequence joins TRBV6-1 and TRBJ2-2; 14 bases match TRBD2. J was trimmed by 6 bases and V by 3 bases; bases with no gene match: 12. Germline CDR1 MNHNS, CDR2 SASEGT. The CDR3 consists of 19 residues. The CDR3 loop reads CASSERRLAGGRGAGELFF. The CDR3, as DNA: TGTGCCAGCAGTGAGCGGAGACTAGCGGGAGGGCGTGGGGCCGGGGAGCTGTTTTTT.

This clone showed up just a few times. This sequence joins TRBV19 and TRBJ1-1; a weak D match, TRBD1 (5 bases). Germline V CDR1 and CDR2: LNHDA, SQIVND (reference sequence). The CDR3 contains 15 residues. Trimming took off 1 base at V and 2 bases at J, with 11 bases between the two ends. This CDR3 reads CASSIAPRGNTEAFF. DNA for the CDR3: TGTGCCAGTAGTATAGCTCCACGGGGCAACACTGAAGCTTTCTTT.

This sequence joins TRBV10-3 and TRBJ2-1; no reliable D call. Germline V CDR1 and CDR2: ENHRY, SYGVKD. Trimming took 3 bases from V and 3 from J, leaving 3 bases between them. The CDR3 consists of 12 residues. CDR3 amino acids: CAISEVYNEQFF. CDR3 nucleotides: TGTGCCATCAGTGAAGTCTACAATGAGCAGTTCTTC.

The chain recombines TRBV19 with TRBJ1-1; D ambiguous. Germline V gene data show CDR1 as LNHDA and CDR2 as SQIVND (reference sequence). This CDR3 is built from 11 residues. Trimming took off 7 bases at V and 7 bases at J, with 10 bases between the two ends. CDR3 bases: TGTGCCAGTACAACCGGGATTGAAGCTTTCTTT. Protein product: CASTTGIEAFF.